Shown below are 28 T cell receptor beta chains from a single sample sequenced in a study of T-cell memory formation after mild COVID-19 listed by TCRdb under 2021. The library came from 5' RACE. For sequencing, an Illumina NovaSeq 6000 was employed. TCRdb applied fastp at Q25 and MiXCR to the public reads, then kept only in-frame beta chains. Here each entry gathers all rows of one CDR3 protein and keeps the most common genes and DNA. Present in this sample are 380,000 or so distinct CDR3 sequences, around an eighth of which were seen just once. Approximately 20% of the sample is in the top ten clones. The sequencing sample was made of PBMCs or a T cell subset sorted from them (not recorded which). Receptor source: a young man who had mild COVID-19 (a few samples of this study predate the infection). The sample titles of this study are shuffled in the database, so cell type and time point are left out; the donor was told from shared clones.

This clonotype has just a few counts. This chain links TRBV5-1 with TRBJ1-2; D unresolved. Per germline, CDR1 SGHRS and CDR2 YFSETQ. The length of the CDR3 is 13 residues. V lost 0 bases and J 8 bases, leaving 11 bases between the germline ends. CDR3 protein: CASSLEGQAGYTF. CDR3 in DNA: TGCGCCAGCAGCTTGGAAGGGCAGGCGGGCTACACCTTC.

V usage is TRBV20-1 and J usage is TRBJ2-3, with 12 bases lining up with TRBD2. The V gene's germline CDR1 is DFQATT and CDR2 SNEGSKA (reference sequence). V lost 5 bases, J lost 0 bases, and 18 bases stayed unmatched. The CDR3 covers 20 residues. Here the CDR3 DNA reads TGCAGTGCTCCCAAGACCAATAGACTAGCGGGGGCCTCTAGCACAGATACGCAGTATTTT. Translating gives CSAPKTNRLAGASSTDTQYF.

This clonotype was recorded a few times. The chain links TRBV12-3 or TRBV12-4 to TRBJ1-4; possibly TRBD1 for D (6 bases). This CDR3 comprises 12 residues. V dropped 3 bases and J dropped 10 bases, with 9 bases sitting between them. Written as DNA, the CDR3 is TGTGCCAGCAGTTTCGGGGGCGGAAAACTGTTTTTT. As protein: CASSFGGGKLFF.

At least ten counts were recorded for this clonotype. As DNA, the CDR3 is TGTGCCAGCAGTGGAGAGAACCAAGAGACCCAGTACTTC. It is translated as CASSGENQETQYF. J is TRBJ2-5 and V is TRBV5-4; D ambiguous. Trimming stripped 5 bases from V and 0 bases from J, with 8 bases between. The germline V gene encodes CDR1 SGHNT and CDR2 YYREEE (reference sequence). The CDR3 extends over 13 amino acids.

This clonotype appeared a few times. The chain is built from TRBV12-3 or TRBV12-4 and TRBJ2-1; D call uncertain. The CDR3 spans 12 residues. V gave up 2 bases and J gave up 9 bases, with 8 bases separating them. The CDR3 DNA reads TGTGCCAGCAGTTTAAACCCTGGTGAGCAGTTCTTC. Protein sequence: CASSLNPGEQFF.

This chain joins TRBV18 and TRBJ2-7; TRBD2 might be the D (5 bases). CDR1 is KGHSH and CDR2 is LQKENI in the germline V gene. Trimming took off 6 bases at V and 4 bases at J, with 19 bases between the two ends. CDR3 length: 15 amino acids. CDR3 protein: CASSMDPYEGYEQYF. DNA for the CDR3: TGTGCCAGCTCTATGGACCCCTACGAGGGATACGAGCAGTACTTC.

This clonotype was picked up many times. V gene TRBV5-1 combines with J gene TRBJ2-2, with D perhaps TRBD2 (6 bases). Germline CDR1 is SGHRS and CDR2 is YFSETQ. There are 14 residues in the CDR3. The V end was cut by 5 bases, the J end by 6 bases, with 14 bases between. The DNA of the CDR3 is TGCGCCAGCAGTCCATGGGAGGCGGCCGGGGAGCTGTTTTTT. It codes for CASSPWEAAGELFF.

V usage is TRBV23-1 and J usage is TRBJ2-1; 10 bases are a match to TRBD2. TRBV23-1 is an ORF, with its function uncertain. J was trimmed by 6 bases and V by 2 bases; bases with no gene match: 4. The CDR3 is made up of 15 amino acids. The CDR3 DNA is TGCGCCAGCAGTCAAAGCGGGGGGGCCTGCAATGAGCAGTTCTTC. This sequence encodes CASSQSGGACNEQFF.

This clonotype appeared many times. The rearrangement uses TRBV5-1 and TRBJ1-3; D is unresolved. The CDR3 totals 14 residues. V lost 3 bases and J 4 bases, leaving 11 bases between the germline ends. Germline lookup yields CDR1 SGHRS and CDR2 YFSETQ. CDR3 DNA sequence: TGCGCCAGCAGCTCCGTCCCGGGAGGAAACACCATATATTTT. Amino acids: CASSSVPGGNTIYF.

This clonotype was counted ten times or more. This chain uses TRBV7-6 with TRBJ2-1; 7 positions agree with TRBD2. V was pared by 7 bases and J by 6 bases, with 9 bases of the junction left unmatched. Germline V gene data show CDR1 as SGHVS and CDR2 as FNYEAQ. There are 14 residues in the CDR3. This chain's CDR3 is CASTTPGLVNEQFF. CDR3 DNA sequence: TGTGCCAGCACCACCCCCGGACTAGTCAATGAGCAGTTCTTC.

This clonotype was seen only a few times. The rearrangement uses TRBV20-1 and TRBJ1-1; 8 nucleotides agree with TRBD1. CDR1 DFQATT and CDR2 SNEGSKA come from the germline V gene (reference sequence). This CDR3 region has 13 residues. Trimming at V came to 6 bases and at J to 5 bases, leaving 8 bases not matched to a gene. The CDR3 DNA sequence: TGCAGTGCGGGTCGGACAGGGCGGACTGAAGCTTTCTTT. This gives the protein CSAGRTGRTEAFF.

The table lists this clonotype with a few counts. This sequence joins TRBV5-1 and TRBJ1-2, with D tentatively TRBD1 (5 bases). Germline CDR1 is SGHRS and CDR2 is YFSETQ. V was cut by 0 bases and J by 1 base, with 16 bases left in between. CDR3 length: 17 residues. The CDR3 DNA is TGCGCCAGCAGCTTGGTCCTTACGGAGGGGCTTAACTATGGCTACACCTTC. It yields the protein CASSLVLTEGLNYGYTF.

V is TRBV6-5 and J is TRBJ1-2; D gene unclear. Germline CDR1 MNHEY, CDR2 SVGAGI. With 0 bases removed from V and 5 bases from J, the gap between germline ends came to 13 bases. CDR3 length equals 15 residues. Here the CDR3 DNA reads TGTGCCAGCAGTTACTCGATTGGACTGAGTTATGGCTACACCTTC. Protein product: CASSYSIGLSYGYTF.

This clonotype was counted only a few times. This rearrangement joins TRBV20-1 to TRBJ2-1, with 12 bases lining up with TRBD2. The CDR3 consists of 16 residues. The J segment lost 3 bases and the V segment lost 5 bases, leaving 8 bases of the junction unmatched. Germline lookup yields CDR1 DFQATT and CDR2 SNEGSKA (reference sequence). DNA for the CDR3: TGCAGTGCTCCTCCAAGGACTAGCGGGGACTACAATGAGCAGTTCTTC. Translation: CSAPPRTSGDYNEQFF.

This clonotype was seen once. J is TRBJ1-1 and V is TRBV20-1; no clear D gene. The CDR3 extends over 13 amino acids. Trimming pared 3 bases from V and 5 bases from J, leaving 13 bases between. In germline, CDR1 is DFQATT, CDR2 SNEGSKA (reference sequence). CDR3 protein: CSASLSQETEAFF. Here the CDR3 DNA reads TGCAGTGCTAGTCTGTCCCAGGAAACTGAAGCTTTCTTT.

The V call is TRBV7-6, the J call TRBJ1-6; no clear D. Germline CDR1 reads SGHVS; CDR2 reads FNYEAQ. V shed 3 bases and J shed 8 bases, with 8 bases lying between them. The CDR3 runs to 13 residues. CDR3 coding DNA: TGTGCCAGCAGCTTTAAGTGGGATTCACCCCTCCACTTT. Amino acids: CASSFKWDSPLHF. Full variable domain (missing parts from reference TRBV7-6 and TRBJ1-6): GAGVSQSPRYKVTKRGQDVALRCDPISGHVSLYWYRQALGQGPEFLTYFNYEAQQDKSGLPNDRFSAERPEGSISTLTIQRTEQRDSAMYRCASSFKWDSPLHFGNGTRLTVT.

This clonotype showed up just a few times. This chain uses TRBV6-5 with TRBJ2-3; D possibly corresponds to TRBD2 (5 bases). The ends were cut back, 5 bases at V and 2 bases at J, with 14 bases in the middle. CDR1 and CDR2 (germline): MNHEY, SVGAGI. The CDR3 runs to 15 residues. CDR3 bases: TGTGCCAGCAGTCCGCGAGGGCTACTCACAGATACGCAGTATTTT. This translates into CASSPRGLLTDTQYF.

This clonotype came up a few times. V usage is TRBV10-3 and J usage is TRBJ2-5, with 11 nucleotides matching TRBD2. In germline, CDR1 is ENHRY, CDR2 SYGVKD. The V and J ends lost 10 bases and 0 bases, in that order; junction bases with no gene match: 4. This CDR3 is 14 amino acids long. The DNA of the CDR3 is TGTGCCACCCAGACTAGCGGGAACCAAGAGACCCAGTACTTC. Translated: CATQTSGNQETQYF.

V gene TRBV12-3 or TRBV12-4 combines with J gene TRBJ1-5, with D maybe TRBD1 (6 bases). V shed 3 bases and J shed 0 bases, with 12 bases lying between them. The CDR3 has 16 amino acids. The DNA for the CDR3 is TGTGCCAGCAGTTTTGGAACAGGGCGTAGCAATCAGCCCCAGCATTTT. The encoded protein is CASSFGTGRSNQPQHF.

This clonotype occurred many times. The chain combines TRBV4-1 with TRBJ2-3, with 7 positions matching TRBD1. The V gene end was trimmed by 4 bases and the J gene end by 0 bases; junction bases not matched to a gene: 4. The CDR3 has 15 residues. Germline CDR1 MGHRA, CDR2 YSYEKL. This CDR3 reads CASSPTGRSTDTQYF. The DNA for the CDR3 is TGCGCCAGCAGCCCGACAGGGAGAAGCACAGATACGCAGTATTTT.

The genes are TRBV7-9 and TRBJ1-5; D is uncertain. This CDR3 has 13 amino acids. Trimming removed 2 bases from V and 5 bases from J, with 7 bases in between. The germline CDR1 and CDR2 sequences are SEHNR and FQNEAQ (reference sequence). The CDR3 DNA sequence: TGTGCCAGCAGCTTAAAGGGCGATCAGCCCCAGCATTTT. As protein: CASSLKGDQPQHF. The full variable domain, rest sourced from reference TRBV7-9 and TRBJ1-5, is DTGVSQNPRHKITKRGQNVTFRCDPISEHNRLYWYRQTLGQGPEFLTYFQNEAQLEKSRLLSDRFSAERPKGSFSTLEIQRTEQGDSAMYLCASSLKGDQPQHFGDGTRLSIL.

This clonotype has a handful of counts. V and J are TRBV6-2 or TRBV6-3 and TRBJ1-1, with a weak D call TRBD1 (5 bases). CDR3 size: 13 residues. The germline V gene has CDR1 MNHEY and CDR2 SVGEGT. V dropped 5 bases and J dropped 4 bases, with 11 bases sitting between them. The chain's CDR3 is CASSPGLGTEAFF. As DNA, the CDR3 is TGTGCCAGCAGTCCAGGGTTGGGCACTGAAGCTTTCTTT.

This clonotype has just a few counts. In DNA form, the CDR3 reads TGCGCCAGCAGCCAAGATCCCGGGACAGGAGAATTCTCCTACGAGCAGTACTTC. Its protein is CASSQDPGTGEFSYEQYF. The chain joins TRBV4-1 to TRBJ2-7, with 8 bases fitting TRBD1. Germline lookup yields CDR1 MGHRA and CDR2 YSYEKL. Losses at the gene ends were 0 bases for V and 0 bases for J; bases not matched to a gene: 10. CDR3 size: 18 residues.

This clonotype was seen ten or more times. The genes are TRBV30 and TRBJ1-2; D is unclear. The germline V gene encodes CDR1 GTSNPN and CDR2 SVGIG (reference sequence). The CDR3 is made up of 13 amino acids. V was shortened by 4 bases and J by 4 bases, with 13 bases between the two germline ends. CDR3 DNA sequence: TGTGCCTGGAAACGAGACCGCCCCTATGGCTACACCTTC. This sequence encodes CAWKRDRPYGYTF.

V usage is TRBV7-9 and J usage is TRBJ1-2; unclear D gene. The CDR3 length is 15 residues. The germline V and J ends were trimmed by 5 bases and 0 bases, with 13 bases remaining between them. The germline V gene encodes CDR1 SEHNR and CDR2 FQNEAQ (reference sequence). The CDR3: CASSQLELSNYGYTF. CDR3 nucleotide sequence: TGTGCCAGCAGCCAACTGGAGCTTTCTAACTATGGCTACACCTTC. The full variable domain, completed using reference TRBV7-9 and TRBJ1-2, is DTGVSQNPRHKITKRGQNVTFRCDPISEHNRLYWYRQTLGQGPEFLTYFQNEAQLEKSRLLSDRFSAERPKGSFSTLEIQRTEQGDSAMYLCASSQLELSNYGYTFGSGTRLTVV.

There are a few counts of this clonotype. J is TRBJ2-5 and V is TRBV4-3; 11 bases are a match to TRBD1. This CDR3 is 15 amino acids long. Germline assignment: CDR1 LGHNA and CDR2 YSLEER. V gave up 4 bases and J gave up 1 base; unmatched junction bases: 2. The CDR3 here is CASSPGTGGQETQYF. For the CDR3, the DNA is TGCGCCAGCAGCCCTGGGACAGGGGGCCAAGAGACCCAGTACTTC.

J is TRBJ2-5 and V is TRBV5-4; the D is unclear. V lost 2 bases and J lost 3, with 14 bases in between. The CDR3 totals 15 residues. Germline V CDR1 and CDR2: SGHNT, YYREEE (reference sequence). The CDR3 sequence is CASSFGFLLEETQYF. CDR3 DNA: TGTGCCAGCAGCTTTGGGTTTTTACTGGAAGAGACCCAGTACTTC.

The rearrangement links TRBV3-1 to TRBJ2-1, with D maybe TRBD2 (5 bases). CDR3 length equals 18 residues. The ends were cut back, 1 base at V and 1 base at J, with 17 bases in the middle. Germline CDR1 is LGHDT and CDR2 is YNNKEL (reference sequence). CDR3 DNA: TGTGCCAGCAGCCAAGCTCGGCGGAGGATACAATCCTACAATGAGCAGTTCTTC. Protein: CASSQARRRIQSYNEQFF.